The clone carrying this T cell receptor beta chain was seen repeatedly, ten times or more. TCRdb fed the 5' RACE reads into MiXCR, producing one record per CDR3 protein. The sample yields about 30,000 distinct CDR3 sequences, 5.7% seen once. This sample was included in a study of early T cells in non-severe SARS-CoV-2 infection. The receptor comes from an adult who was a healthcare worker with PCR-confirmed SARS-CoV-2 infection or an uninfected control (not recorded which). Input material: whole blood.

CDR3 region: CASSLSFSTGELFF. In DNA form, the CDR3 reads TGTGCCAGCAGCTTGAGCTTCTCCACCGGGGAGCTGTTTTTT. This rearrangement joins TRBV7-3 to TRBJ2-2, with D unclear. The CDR3 sequence is 14 residues long. V was clipped by 3 bases and J by 4 bases, with 9 bases between them. Germline V CDR1 and CDR2: SGHTA, FQGTGA.